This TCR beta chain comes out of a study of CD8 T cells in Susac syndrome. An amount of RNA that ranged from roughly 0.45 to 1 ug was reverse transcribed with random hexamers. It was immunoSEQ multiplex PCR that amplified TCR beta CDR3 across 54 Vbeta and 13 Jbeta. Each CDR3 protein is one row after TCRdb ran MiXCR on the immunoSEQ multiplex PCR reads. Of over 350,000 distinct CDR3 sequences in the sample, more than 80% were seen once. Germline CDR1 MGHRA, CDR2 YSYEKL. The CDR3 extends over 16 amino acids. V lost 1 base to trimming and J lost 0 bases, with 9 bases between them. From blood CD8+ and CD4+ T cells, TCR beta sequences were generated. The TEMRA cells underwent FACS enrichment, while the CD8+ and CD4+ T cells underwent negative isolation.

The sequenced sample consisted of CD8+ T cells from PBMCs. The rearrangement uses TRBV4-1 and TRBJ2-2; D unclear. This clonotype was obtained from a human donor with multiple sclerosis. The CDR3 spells CASSQVATANTGELFF. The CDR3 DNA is TGCGCCAGCAGCCAAGTGGCGACTGCGAACACCGGGGAGCTGTTTTTT.